The 15 T cell receptor beta chains reported below all come from one sample, sequenced in a study of cytomegalovirus exposure and HLA in healthy donors. The study ran its PCR with 60 Vbeta and 13 Jbeta primers. TCRdb's table, derived via immunoSEQ multiplex PCR, lists solely in-frame clones and lacks some. The sample shows about 160,000 clones, almost 80% of them seen only once. The specimen was PBMCs. These receptors were obtained from a young man in good health and CMV-seropositive.

The chain couples TRBV9 to TRBJ2-1; D is perhaps TRBD2 (7 bases). The CDR3 has 16 residues. Trimming took 3 bases from V and 2 from J, leaving 15 bases between them. Germline assignment: CDR1 SGDLS and CDR2 YYNGEE. The chain's CDR3 is CASSGGRGGPYNEQFF. CDR3 bases: TGTGCCAGCAGCGGTGGTAGGGGGGGCCCCTACAATGAGCAGTTCTTC.

V usage is TRBV11-3 and J usage is TRBJ2-7; 7 bases map to TRBD1. Germline CDR1 reads SGHNT; CDR2 reads YENEEA. This CDR3 contains 13 residues. With V trimmed by 5 bases and J by 2 bases, 3 bases remained unmatched. In nucleotides, the CDR3 is TGTGCCAGCAGCGTGGACAGGACCTACGAGCAGTACTTC. Residues: CASSVDRTYEQYF.

The sample holds one count of this clone. The chain carries TRBV7-8 and TRBJ2-1; 7 bases match TRBD1. Germline V gene lookup returns CDR1 SGHVS and CDR2 FQNEAQ. The V gene end was trimmed by 3 bases and the J gene end by 10 bases; junction bases not matched to a gene: 12. The CDR3 spans 15 residues. The CDR3 DNA is TGTGCCAGCAGCTTTATAACAGGGGCGCTCCAGGAGCAGTTCTTC. Translation gives CASSFITGALQEQFF.

This clone has just a few counts. The chain links TRBV7-9 to TRBJ1-5; 7 bases are a match to TRBD1. This CDR3 spans 13 amino acids. V gave up 4 bases and J gave up 6 bases; unmatched junction bases: 3. Germline CDR1 reads SEHNR; CDR2 reads FQNEAQ (reference sequence). This CDR3 reads CASSSAGGQPQHF. The CDR3 region has the DNA TGTGCCAGCAGCTCCGCAGGGGGTCAGCCCCAGCATTTT.

The chain carries TRBV30 and TRBJ1-1; unclear D gene. The germline V gene encodes CDR1 GTSNPN and CDR2 SVGIG (reference sequence). V was shortened by 3 bases and J by 8 bases, with 13 bases between the two germline ends. This CDR3 is built from 12 residues. The CDR3 sequence is CAWSPLRAEAFF. The CDR3 DNA sequence: TGTGCCTGGAGCCCTTTGCGGGCCGAAGCTTTCTTT.

The chain carries TRBV9 and TRBJ2-3; perhaps TRBD1 as D (5 bases). The CDR3 has 14 residues. Germline values: CDR1 SGDLS, CDR2 YYNGEE. V gave up 3 bases and J gave up 4 bases, with 12 bases separating them. This CDR3 reads CASSEPRVADTQYF. CDR3 sequence (DNA): TGTGCCAGCAGCGAGCCCAGGGTGGCAGATACGCAGTATTTT.

This chain uses TRBV15 with TRBJ2-1; D gene unclear. V lost 5 bases to trimming and J lost 5 bases, with 13 bases between them. The CDR3 length is 14 residues. Germline V lookup: CDR1 LNHNV, CDR2 YYDKDF (reference sequence). CDR3 in DNA: TGTGCCACCAGCGTTAGCAGATTCGACAATGAGCAGTTCTTC. It yields the protein CATSVSRFDNEQFF. The complete variable domain, with remaining parts taken from reference TRBV15 and TRBJ2-1, reads DAMVIQNPRYQVTQFGKPVTLSCSQTLNHNVMYWYQQKSSQAPKLLFHYYDKDFNNEADTPDNFQSRRPNTSFCFLDIRSPGLGDTAMYLCATSVSRFDNEQFFGPGTRLTVL.

The genes are TRBV11-2 and TRBJ1-1, with no clear D. The CDR3 runs to 13 residues. V gave up 0 bases and J gave up 8 bases, with 10 bases separating them. The germline CDR1 and CDR2 sequences are SGHAT and FQNNGV. The CDR3 nucleotides are TGTGCCAGCAGCTTAGACAGCGGTAGAGAAGCTTTCTTT. It yields the protein CASSLDSGREAFF.

V gene TRBV9 combines with J gene TRBJ2-1; 10 bases align to TRBD1. Germline V lookup: CDR1 SGDLS, CDR2 YYNGEE. The CDR3 consists of 17 residues. After removal of 0 bases from V and 2 bases from J, the junction contained 5 bases not matched to a gene. This CDR3 is CASSVVPGQGAYNEQFF. CDR3 coding DNA: TGTGCCAGCAGCGTAGTACCCGGACAGGGGGCCTACAATGAGCAGTTCTTC.

V usage is TRBV28 and J usage is TRBJ1-3; TRBD1 aligns across 7 bases. The CDR3 runs 16 residues. V was clipped by 7 bases and J by 0 bases; unmatched bases: 9. The germline V gene has CDR1 MDHEN and CDR2 SYDVKM. DNA for the CDR3: TGTGCCAGCACCACGGGACAGCTCAACTCTGGAAACACCATATATTTT. Protein product: CASTTGQLNSGNTIYF.

This chain uses TRBV19 with TRBJ2-6; 7 bases agree with TRBD1. The junction had 6 bases not matched to a gene; V was cut back by 1 base and J by 0 bases. Germline CDR1 is LNHDA and CDR2 is SQIVND (reference sequence). The CDR3 length is 18 residues. Here the CDR3 DNA reads TGTGCCAGTAGTATAGCCGGGACAGACTTCTCTGGGGCCAACGTCCTGACTTTC. Translating it yields CASSIAGTDFSGANVLTF.

The chain couples TRBV29-1 to TRBJ2-1; D may be TRBD2 (5 bases). The CDR3 covers 13 residues. Germline CDR1 is SQVTM and CDR2 is ANQGSEA. V dropped 3 bases and J dropped 6 bases, with 12 bases sitting between them. CDR3 in DNA: TGCAGCGTTGATCAGAGGGCGGGCAATGAGCAGTTCTTC. This translates into CSVDQRAGNEQFF.

The chain joins TRBV7-2 to TRBJ1-6; D is uncertain. The CDR3 has 13 amino acids. V dropped 2 bases and J dropped 9 bases, with 8 bases sitting between them. Germline V CDR1 and CDR2: SGHTA, FQGNSA. This chain's CDR3 is CASSLSFGSPLHF. The CDR3 bases are TGTGCCAGCAGCTTATCCTTCGGTTCACCCCTCCACTTT. Full variable domain (rest looked up from reference TRBV7-2 and TRBJ1-6): GAGVSQSPSNKVTEKGKDVELRCDPISGHTALYWYRQSLGQGLEFLIYFQGNSAPDKSGLPSDRFSAERTGGSVSTLTIQRTQQEDSAVYLCASSLSFGSPLHFGNGTRLTVT.

The chain recombines TRBV27 with TRBJ2-7; 9 bases are shared with TRBD1. V lost 5 bases to trimming and J lost 6 bases; unmatched junction nucleotides: 23. The CDR3 has 19 residues. CDR1 MNHEY and CDR2 SMNVEV come from the germline V gene (reference sequence). CDR3 bases: TGTGCCAGCAGTCCCCGTACCGGGACAGGGATAGGCAGGGGAGCCGAGCAGTACTTC. This encodes CASSPRTGTGIGRGAEQYF.

This sequence joins TRBV6-5 and TRBJ2-3; D call uncertain. The germline V gene encodes CDR1 MNHEY and CDR2 SVGAGI. The V end was cut by 0 bases, the J end by 0 bases, with 7 bases between. CDR3 length: 15 residues. The CDR3 region has the DNA TGTGCCAGCAGTTACTCGCGAGTAAGCACAGATACGCAGTATTTT. Protein product: CASSYSRVSTDTQYF.